This TCR beta chain was identified during a study of T-cell reconstitution after alpha-beta-depleted transplantation in children. This clonotype was counted at least ten times. The CDR3 is 12 amino acids. V gave up 6 bases and J gave up 8 bases; unmatched junction bases: 9. Germline V CDR1 and CDR2: DFQATT, SNEGSKA (reference sequence). Library preparation (for TCRbeta) was performed with unique molecular identifiers. TCRdb reprocessed the PCR reads via MiXCR and lists one record per CDR3 protein. The table shows about 91,000 distinct CDR3 sequences, with 7.5% to 9.5% occurring only once. V is TRBV20-1 and J is TRBJ1-2, with 7 bases identical to TRBD1. This sample comprised PBMCs from the stem cell graft donor, obtained from the stem cell graft. This receptor was obtained from a human donor who donated a stem cell graft to a child with congenital amegakaryocytic thrombocytopenia. This chain's CDR3 is CSAGEGALGYTF. CDR3 nucleotides: TGCAGTGCCGGTGAGGGGGCGTTAGGCTACACCTTC.